The 20 T cell receptor beta chains below come from one sample, sequenced in a study of vaccination and CD4 T cells after COVID-19. No antigen is known for these receptors. Treatment of the sample: approximately 11-day PBMC culture with coronavirus spike peptide pools or control peptides (ViraFEST assay). The Oncomine TCR Beta short-read assay sequenced DNA from cultured CD4+ T cells. TCRdb analysed the PCR reads with MiXCR anew, one entry per CDR3 protein. This sample yields under 20,000 distinct CDR3 sequences, of which about 53% are seen a single time; about 17% belongs to the top ten. The sequencing input was CD4+ T cells from blood, cultured in vitro. These receptors all stem from a human donor who had recovered from COVID-19.

This chain connects TRBV20-1 to TRBJ1-2, with TRBD1 identical over 7 bases. The CDR3 is 13 amino acids. Germline-derived CDR1 and CDR2 are DFQATT and SNEGSKA (reference sequence). V shed 5 bases, J shed 1 base, and the junction held 4 bases outside the gene matches. The CDR3 DNA reads as TGCAGTGCTGAGGACAGGATTAACTATGGCTACACCTTC. Translation: CSAEDRINYGYTF.

The chain links TRBV20-1 to TRBJ2-5, with a tentative D call TRBD1 (6 bases). Per germline, CDR1 DFQATT and CDR2 SNEGSKA (reference sequence). The CDR3 totals 11 residues. The CDR3 nucleotides read TGCTGTGTTACAGGGCAAGAGACCCAGTACTTC. It encodes CCVTGQETQYF.

The chain couples TRBV29-1 to TRBJ2-1, with 8 bases lining up with TRBD1. The CDR3 spans 14 residues. Germline loops: CDR1 SQVTM, CDR2 ANQGSEA. J gave up 8 bases and V 5 bases, and 11 bases lay outside the gene matches. CDR3: CSVLGAGGVDEQFF. The CDR3 DNA is TGCAGCGTTTTAGGGGCAGGGGGCGTCGATGAGCAGTTCTTC.

The chain couples TRBV12-3 or TRBV12-4 to TRBJ1-2; 8 nucleotides agree with TRBD1. The CDR3 consists of 14 residues. J gave up 8 bases and V 2 bases, and 7 bases lay outside the gene matches. CDR3 DNA: TGTGCCAGCAGTTTAAACAGGGGGAAGAACGGCTACACCTTC. Residues: CASSLNRGKNGYTF.

J is TRBJ2-5 and V is TRBV6-2 or TRBV6-3, with TRBD2 identical over 8 bases. Germline V gene data show CDR1 as MNHEY and CDR2 as SVGEGT. V shed 2 bases and J 5 bases; nucleotides not matched to a gene: 7. The length of the CDR3 is 15 residues. Here the CDR3 DNA reads TGTGCCAGCAGTTACCTGCGGGGGGCCGGGGAGACCCAGTACTTC. Its protein product is CASSYLRGAGETQYF.

This chain uses TRBV2 with TRBJ2-1; D perhaps matches TRBD2 (6 bases). The CDR3 consists of 16 residues. Germline CDR1 and CDR2: SNHLY and FYNNEI. Trimming left V 6 bases short and J 1 base short, with 16 bases between. CDR3 DNA sequence: TGTGCCAGCAGCCTACTCTCTGGAGGGTCCTACAATGAGCAGTTCTTC. Translation: CASSLLSGGSYNEQFF.

V gene TRBV20-1 combines with J gene TRBJ1-1; D may be TRBD1 (5 bases). This CDR3 has 15 amino acids. The V gene's germline CDR1 is DFQATT and CDR2 SNEGSKA (reference sequence). Trimming took 0 bases from V and 11 from J, leaving 22 bases between them. The CDR3 reads CSARESVQAAFVAFF. The CDR3 region has the DNA TGCAGTGCTAGAGAGTCGGTACAGGCGGCGTTCGTGGCTTTCTTT.

The V and J genes are TRBV5-1 and TRBJ2-2; 7 bases align to TRBD2. CDR3 length: 16 amino acids. V shed 4 bases, J shed 2 bases, and the junction held 8 bases outside the gene matches. The germline gives CDR1 SGHRS, CDR2 YFSETQ. CDR3 loop: CASSPKRDSNTGELFF. CDR3 nucleotide sequence: TGCGCCAGCAGCCCTAAGCGGGACTCAAACACCGGGGAGCTGTTTTTT.

This clonotype was found once. The chain employs TRBV6-5 and TRBJ1-5; D is ambiguous. Germline V gene sequence: CDR1 MNHEY, CDR2 SVGAGI. V was cut by 2 bases and J by 0 bases, with 11 bases left in between. The CDR3 is made up of 16 amino acids. The CDR3 loop reads CASSYPHKYSNQPQHF. CDR3 DNA sequence: TGTGCCAGCAGTTACCCTCACAAGTATAGCAATCAGCCCCAGCATTTT.

V is TRBV7-2 and J is TRBJ2-1, with D unresolved. V lost 1 base to trimming and J lost 0 bases, with 7 bases between them. Germline V lookup: CDR1 SGHTA, CDR2 FQGNSA. CDR3 length: 15 amino acids. DNA of the CDR3: TGTGCCAGCAGCTTAGGGCCGAGCTCCTACAATGAGCAGTTCTTC. It yields the protein CASSLGPSSYNEQFF.

The CDR3 loop is CAISESGGTYGYTF. CDR3 in DNA: TGTGCCATCAGTGAGTCGGGAGGGACCTATGGCTACACCTTC. This chain links TRBV10-3 with TRBJ1-2, with D perhaps matching TRBD1 (5 bases). This CDR3 contains 14 residues. Germline V CDR1 and CDR2: ENHRY, SYGVKD. V dropped 0 bases and J dropped 4 bases, with 9 bases sitting between them.

The J gene is TRBJ1-3, the V gene TRBV4-3; D not resolved. The ends were cut back, 1 base at V and 4 bases at J, with 8 bases in the middle. The CDR3 is 14 amino acids. Looked up from germline, CDR1 is LGHNA and CDR2 is YSLEER. CDR3 region: CASSQGHSGNTIYF. The DNA for the CDR3 is TGCGCCAGCAGCCAAGGGCATTCCGGAAACACCATATATTTT.

This clonotype appeared once. The gene calls are TRBV20-1 and TRBJ2-3; TRBD2 matches 14 bases. From germline, CDR1 is DFQATT and CDR2 SNEGSKA (reference sequence). CDR3 length: 14 amino acids. V lost 5 bases to trimming and J lost 7 bases; unmatched junction nucleotides: 5. CDR3 region: CSAPTSGRGNTQYF. The CDR3 coding sequence is TGCAGTGCTCCGACTAGCGGGAGGGGGAATACGCAGTATTTT.

This chain uses TRBV6-1 with TRBJ1-5; D is undetermined. Germline values: CDR1 MNHNS, CDR2 SASEGT. The CDR3 sequence is 15 residues long. V lost 3 bases, J lost 3 bases, and 12 bases lay in between. The CDR3 DNA reads as TGTGCCAGCAGTGAGGTACAGAGAAACAATCAGCCCCAGCATTTT. Amino acids: CASSEVQRNNQPQHF.

The sample holds one count of this clonotype. This chain connects TRBV6-2 or TRBV6-3 to TRBJ1-1; a possible D gene is TRBD1 (5 bases). Between the trimmed V and J ends, which lost 2 bases and 10 bases, there was a span of 29 bases. CDR3 length: 18 residues. Germline values: CDR1 MNHEY, CDR2 SVGEGT. Here the CDR3 reads CASSYPSKPSEAGRGAFF. The CDR3 DNA reads as TGTGCCAGCAGTTACCCGTCAAAACCAAGCGAAGCAGGGAGGGGAGCTTTCTTT.

V and J are TRBV15 and TRBJ1-2, with 8 bases that match TRBD1. CDR1 and CDR2 from the germline V gene are LNHNV and YYDKDF (reference sequence). The CDR3 contains 15 residues. The J segment lost 7 bases and the V segment lost 3 bases, leaving 10 bases of the junction unmatched. DNA of the CDR3: TGTGCCACCAGCAGGAGGGGCAGGGGGCTTGCTGGCTACACCTTC. Protein: CATSRRGRGLAGYTF.

The chain joins TRBV20-1 to TRBJ2-5, with D possibly called TRBD1 or TRBD2 (5 bases each). Germline assignment: CDR1 DFQATT and CDR2 SNEGSKA (reference sequence). This CDR3 region has 16 residues. The V gene lost 0 bases and the J gene lost 7 bases, with 21 bases spanning the gap. DNA for the CDR3: TGCAGTGCTAGAGATTCCGGCAGGGACGGCTCCCGGACCCAGTACTTC. Amino acids: CSARDSGRDGSRTQYF.

The V gene is TRBV6-5, the J gene TRBJ2-7; maybe TRBD1 (7 bases). The CDR3 extends over 15 amino acids. Trimming cost V 0 bases and J 4 bases, with 13 bases left between them. The germline V gene encodes CDR1 MNHEY and CDR2 SVGAGI. The CDR3 DNA is TGTGCCAGCAGTTACTCGGCAGGGGGGATATACGAGCAGTACTTC. It encodes CASSYSAGGIYEQYF.

The V and J genes are TRBV6-2 or TRBV6-3 and TRBJ2-5, with 11 bases lining up with TRBD2. This CDR3 comprises 14 residues. V was pared by 6 bases and J by 6 bases, with 6 bases of the junction left unmatched. Germline CDR1 and CDR2: MNHEY and SVGEGT. The CDR3 DNA follows: TGTGCCAGCAGAAATAGCGGGGGGGCGAAGACCCAGTACTTC. Its translation is CASRNSGGAKTQYF.

The chain recombines TRBV5-4 with TRBJ2-5; D gene ambiguous. This CDR3 comprises 16 residues. Germline lookup yields CDR1 SGHNT and CDR2 YYREEE (reference sequence). The V end lost 0 bases, the J end lost 1 base, and 13 bases lay between the germline ends. As DNA, the CDR3 is TGTGCCAGCAGCTTGGAAGCTTCTCGGGTCCAAGAGACCCAGTACTTC. Amino acids: CASSLEASRVQETQYF.